This T cell receptor (beta chain) was identified in a study of Ad26.COV2.S vaccination and SARS-CoV-2 variants. V lost 4 bases and J lost 5, with 14 bases in between. The CDR3 loop spans 15 amino acids. Germline V lookup: CDR1 LGHDT, CDR2 YNNKEL (reference sequence). The method was immunoSEQ multiplex PCR; TCRdb's version includes in-frame clones alone and lacks a portion of them. The sample has around 370,000 clones, about 90% seen once. Sequences were derived from peripheral blood, sampled after recovery from COVID-19. This sequence was found in a human donor who had recovered from COVID-19. The V gene is TRBV3-1 (or the pseudogene TRBV3-2), the J gene TRBJ1-4; possibly TRBD1 for D (5 bases). The CDR3 loop reads CASSLRTGGNEKLFF. The CDR3 coding sequence is TGTGCCAGCAGCCTCCGGACGGGGGGGAATGAAAAACTGTTTTTT.